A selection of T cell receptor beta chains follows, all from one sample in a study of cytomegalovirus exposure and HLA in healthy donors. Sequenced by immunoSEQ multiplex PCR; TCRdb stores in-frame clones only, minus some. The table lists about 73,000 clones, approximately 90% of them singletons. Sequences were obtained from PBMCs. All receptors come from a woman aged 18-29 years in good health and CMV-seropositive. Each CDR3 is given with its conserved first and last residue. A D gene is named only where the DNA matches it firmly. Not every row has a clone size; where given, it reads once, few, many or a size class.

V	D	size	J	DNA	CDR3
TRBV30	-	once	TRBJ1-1	TGTGCCTGGAGGGGCGGGTTATGGACTGAAGCTTTCTTT	CAWRGGLWTEAFF
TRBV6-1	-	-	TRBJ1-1	TGTGCCAGCAGCCACAGGACAGCCCGGAACACTGAAGCTTTCTTT	CASSHRTARNTEAFF
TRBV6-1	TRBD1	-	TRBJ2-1	TGTGCCAGCAGTGCCACGACAGGGGTGTACAATGAGCAGTTCTTC	CASSATTGVYNEQFF
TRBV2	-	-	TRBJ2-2	TGTGCCAGCAGTGAAGCGGGAGCGGGGAACACCGGGGAGCTGTTTTTT	CASSEAGAGNTGELFF
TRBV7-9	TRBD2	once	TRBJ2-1	TGTGCCAGCAGCAACCCACGAATCAGCGGGATCACGAATGAGCAGTTCTTC	CASSNPRISGITNEQFF
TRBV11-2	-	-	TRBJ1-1	TGTGCCAGCAGACAACCGGGACTTGAAGCTTTCTTT	CASRQPGLEAFF
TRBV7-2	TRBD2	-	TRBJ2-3	TGTGCCAGCAGCCAACAGCTAAGTCGGGGGGGCACAGATACGCAGTATTTT	CASSQQLSRGGTDTQYF
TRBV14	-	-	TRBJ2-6	TGTGCCAGCAGCCGACAGATCTCTGGGGCCAACGTCCTGACTTTC	CASSRQISGANVLTF
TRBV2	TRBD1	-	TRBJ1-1	TGTGCCAGCAAGGCCCCGGGACAGGGGAACACTGAAGCTTTCTTT	CASKAPGQGNTEAFF
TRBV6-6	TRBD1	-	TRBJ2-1	TGTGCCAGCAGCGGGATGGGGACAGGGGACTACAATGAGCAGTTCTTC	CASSGMGTGDYNEQFF
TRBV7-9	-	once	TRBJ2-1	TGTGCCAGCAGCCGTGCGGGGGCCTCCTACAATGAGCAGTTCTTC	CASSRAGASYNEQFF
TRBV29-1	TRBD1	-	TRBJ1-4	TGCAGCGTTCAAAAGACAGGGGGGGGTGAAAAACTGTTTTTT	CSVQKTGGGEKLFF
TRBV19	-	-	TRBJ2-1	TGTGCCAGTTGGTCGGGAGCTTTGGATGAGCAGTTCTTC	CASWSGALDEQFF
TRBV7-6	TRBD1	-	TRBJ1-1	TGTGCCAGCAGCTTAAGGCCCACAGGGGAGAACACTGAAGCTTTCTTT	CASSLRPTGENTEAFF
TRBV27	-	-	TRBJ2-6	TGTGCCAGCAGTTTCAGGGTTGGGGCCAACGTCCTGACTTTC	CASSFRVGANVLTF
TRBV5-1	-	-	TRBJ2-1	TGCGCCAGCAGCCCCCCACAAGGGGGTGCCTCCAATGAGCAGTTCTTC	CASSPPQGGASNEQFF
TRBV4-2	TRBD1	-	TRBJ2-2	TGTGCCAGCAGCCCAGGGACAGGAACGAACACCGGGGAGCTGTTTTTT	CASSPGTGTNTGELFF
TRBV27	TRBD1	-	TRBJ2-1	TGTGCCAGCAGTTTAGTAGACAGGGGTGGGAATGAGCAGTTCTTC	CASSLVDRGGNEQFF
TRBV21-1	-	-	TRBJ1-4	TGTGCCAGCAGCAAGTTGACCGGGAGCAGGGGGCTCATGTTTAATGAAAAACTGTTTTTT	CASSKLTGSRGLMFNEKLFF
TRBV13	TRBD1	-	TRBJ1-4	TGTGCCAGCAGCTTCGCGACAGGGGGTAATGAAAAACTGTTTTTT	CASSFATGGNEKLFF
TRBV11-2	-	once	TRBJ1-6	TGTGCCAGCAGCTGGACGGACAGCTCCTATAATTCACCCCTCCACTTT	CASSWTDSSYNSPLHF
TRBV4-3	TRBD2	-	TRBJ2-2	TGCGCCAGCAGCCAAGGTCTAGCGGATAACACCGGGGAGCTGTTTTTT	CASSQGLADNTGELFF
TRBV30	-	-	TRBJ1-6	TGTGCCTGGAGATACGCTCAGAATTCACCCCTCCACTTT	CAWRYAQNSPLHF
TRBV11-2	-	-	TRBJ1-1	TGTGCCAGCAGCTTAGCCGGAAGCGGCCAGAACACTGAAGCTTTCTTT	CASSLAGSGQNTEAFF
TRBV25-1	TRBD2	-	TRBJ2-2	TGTGCCAGCAGTGGAAATAGCGGGGGGGCCGGGGAGCTGTTTTTT	CASSGNSGGAGELFF
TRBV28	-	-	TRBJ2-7	TGTGCCAGCAACCACAGGGATTTCCGACTTGATGCTTCCGAGCAGTACTTC	CASNHRDFRLDASEQYF
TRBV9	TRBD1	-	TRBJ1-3	TGTGCCAGCAGCGCGGGACAGGGCTCGAGGGGAAACACCATATATTTT	CASSAGQGSRGNTIYF
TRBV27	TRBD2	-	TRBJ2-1	TGTGCCAGCAGTTTACGGGGCGGGAGTGGCTACAATGAGCAGTTCTTC	CASSLRGGSGYNEQFF
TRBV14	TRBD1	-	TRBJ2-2	TGTGCCAGCAGCCAGGGACAGGGTGTCGCCGGGGAGCTGTTTTTT	CASSQGQGVAGELFF
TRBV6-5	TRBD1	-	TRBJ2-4	TGTGCCAGCAATACAGGGGGCTTTAGGGGCGGCATTCAGTACTTC	CASNTGGFRGGIQYF
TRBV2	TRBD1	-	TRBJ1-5	TGTGCCAGCACCGGACAGGGGTCTCAGCCCCAGCATTTT	CASTGQGSQPQHF
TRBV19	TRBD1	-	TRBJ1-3	TGTGCCACCTTTGGGACAGGGGGCCAGGGGAGCTCTGGAAACACCATATATTTT	CATFGTGGQGSSGNTIYF
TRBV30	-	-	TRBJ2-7	TGTGCCGCGGGCTACGAGCAGTACTTC	CAAGYEQYF
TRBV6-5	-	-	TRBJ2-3	TGTGCCAGCAGATCCGCGCGTGTGCAGTATTTT	CASRSARVQYF
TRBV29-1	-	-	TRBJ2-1	TGCAGCGTTGAGTCTAATTCCTACAATGAGCAGTTCTTC	CSVESNSYNEQFF
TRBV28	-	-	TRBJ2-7	TGTGCCAGCAGTTTCCGAGGGGGCTACGAGCAGTACTTC	CASSFRGGYEQYF